This paragraph covers one T cell receptor (beta chain) sequence. Its specificity is unknown. Losses at the gene ends were 3 bases for V and 4 bases for J; bases not matched to a gene: 11. CDR3 length: 18 residues. Germline V CDR1 and CDR2: MNHEY, SMNVEV (reference sequence). Here immunoSEQ multiplex PCR was the method, and the copy in TCRdb shows in-frame clones only, minus some. Of around 60,000 clones listed, 89% are singletons. The data stem from a study of a mutant IDH1 vaccine in newly diagnosed glioma. Study as a whole: Vaccination followed radiotherapy alone by 4-6 weeks, or accompanied temozolomide cycles.

The sample's time point: week 11, during vaccination. Each vaccine dose was 300 ug of mutant IDH1 20-mer peptide, with topical imiquimod. The TCR comes from a middle-aged man with glioma. The chain uses TRBV27 and TRBJ2-7; 14 bases are shared with TRBD2. The source material was PBMCs, sampled from a glioma patient whose treatment included an IDH1 peptide vaccine. In nucleotides, the CDR3 is TGTGCCAGCAGTTTCAGGGGACCGGGACTAGCGGGAGTGTACGAGCAGTACTTC. This encodes CASSFRGPGLAGVYEQYF.